One and the same sample provided the 17 T cell receptor beta chains below, sequenced in a study of shared clonotypes between healthy human individuals. Terminally differentiated effector memory CD45RA+ cells were excluded from the naive CD8 cells, which were CD45RO-negative and positively selected for CCR7. TCRdb's table, derived via immunoSEQ multiplex PCR, lists solely in-frame clones and lacks some. The data contain more than 2 million clones, around 96% of them singletons. Material: naive CD8+ T cells sorted from blood. The source of these receptors is a man younger than 30 in good health.

The V gene is TRBV7-9, the J gene TRBJ2-3, with 9 bases that match TRBD2. CDR3 length: 18 residues. With V trimmed by 0 bases and J by 0 bases, 7 bases remained unmatched. CDR1 SEHNR and CDR2 FQNEAQ come from the germline V gene (reference sequence). The CDR3 sequence is CASSLASLAGSSTDTQYF. The CDR3, as DNA: TGTGCCAGCAGCTTAGCGTCCCTAGCGGGGAGTAGCACAGATACGCAGTATTTT.

The J gene is TRBJ2-3, the V gene TRBV30; D possibly corresponds to TRBD2 (6 bases). From germline, CDR1 is GTSNPN and CDR2 SVGIG (reference sequence). Trimming took off 2 bases at V and 0 bases at J, with 9 bases between the two ends. This CDR3 has 14 residues. CDR3 nucleotides: TGTGCCTGGAGTCGGGGGTCCAGCACAGATACGCAGTATTTT. It codes for CAWSRGSSTDTQYF.

This chain joins TRBV4-3 and TRBJ2-2; unclear D gene. The CDR3 is 12 amino acids. Germline CDR1 reads LGHNA; CDR2 reads YSLEER. Trimming took 0 bases from V and 5 from J, leaving 1 base between them. The CDR3 region is CASSQETGELFF. The CDR3 bases are TGCGCCAGCAGCCAAGAAACCGGGGAGCTGTTTTTT.

Concerning this clone itself: Other DNA sequences from this sample encode an identical CDR3 as well. The genes are TRBV11-2 and TRBJ2-7; D not resolved. The length of the CDR3 is 14 residues. Germline CDR1 is SGHAT and CDR2 is FQNNGV. V lost 1 base and J lost 0, with 7 bases in between. The DNA for the CDR3 is TGTGCCAGCAGCTTAGCGCCTAGCTCCTACGAGCAGTACTTC. It encodes CASSLAPSSYEQYF.

As to this clone: Other DNA sequences in this sample translate to the same CDR3. V and J are TRBV19 and TRBJ2-7; tentatively, D is TRBD1 (6 bases). V was cut by 5 bases and J by 2 bases, with 10 bases left in between. The CDR3 sequence is 13 residues long. The V gene's germline CDR1 is LNHDA and CDR2 SQIVND (reference sequence). The DNA for the CDR3 is TGTGCCAGTAGTCCAGGGGTTGCCTACGAGCAGTACTTC. Its protein product is CASSPGVAYEQYF.

The chain joins TRBV4-3 to TRBJ2-7, with a tentative D call TRBD2 (6 bases). Germline V gives CDR1 LGHNA, CDR2 YSLEER. The CDR3 loop spans 14 amino acids. V was pared by 2 bases and J by 5 bases, with 13 bases between. The CDR3 is CASSQLEGLNEQYF. CDR3 sequence (DNA): TGCGCCAGCAGCCAATTGGAGGGGCTTAACGAGCAGTACTTC.

This chain connects TRBV28 to TRBJ1-2; no reliable D call. Trimming cost V 5 bases and J 7 bases, with 17 bases left between them. This CDR3 spans 14 amino acids. Germline loops: CDR1 MDHEN, CDR2 SYDVKM. The CDR3 is CASSAMRAVGGYTF. Written as DNA, the CDR3 is TGTGCCAGCAGTGCTATGCGGGCTGTTGGTGGCTACACCTTC.

The chain couples TRBV7-9 to TRBJ2-5; 10 bases map to TRBD1. Germline V CDR1 and CDR2: SEHNR, FQNEAQ (reference sequence). The CDR3 runs 16 residues. V lost 4 bases and J lost 5; bases outside the gene matches: 10. The CDR3: CASSSLGTGELETQYF. In DNA, the CDR3 is TGTGCCAGCAGCTCGCTAGGGACAGGGGAGCTTGAGACCCAGTACTTC.

The chain recombines TRBV27 with TRBJ2-1; tentative D call: TRBD2 (5 bases). This CDR3 comprises 14 residues. Germline values: CDR1 MNHEY, CDR2 SMNVEV (reference sequence). Trimming shortened V by 4 bases and J by 0 bases, and 7 bases separated the two germline ends. CDR3 amino acids: CASSSAVSYNEQFF. The CDR3 nucleotides read TGTGCCAGCAGTTCAGCGGTCTCCTACAATGAGCAGTTCTTC.

In the case of this clone: Other DNA sequences from this sample encode an identical CDR3 as well. This chain joins TRBV4-1 and TRBJ2-5, with 11 bases that match TRBD2. The length of the CDR3 is 15 residues. Per germline, CDR1 MGHRA and CDR2 YSYEKL. V was pared by 3 bases and J by 2 bases, with 2 bases of the junction left unmatched. CDR3 nucleotides: TGCGCCAGCAGCCAGGTAGCGGGGGGGCAAGAGACCCAGTACTTC. Its protein product is CASSQVAGGQETQYF.

V and J are TRBV27 and TRBJ2-3; perhaps D is TRBD1 or TRBD2 (6 bases each). Germline assignment: CDR1 MNHEY and CDR2 SMNVEV (reference sequence). The CDR3 extends over 16 amino acids. V lost 4 bases to trimming and J lost 3 bases, with 17 bases between them. CDR3 sequence: CASSSHREVGTDTQYF. DNA of the CDR3: TGTGCCAGCAGTTCCCACAGGGAGGTTGGGACAGATACGCAGTATTTT.

The V call is TRBV14, the J call TRBJ2-5; D is uncertain. V was trimmed by 0 bases and J by 4 bases, leaving 9 bases between them. Germline values: CDR1 SGHDN, CDR2 FVKESK. CDR3 length equals 14 residues. CDR3 in DNA: TGTGCCAGCAGCCAAGATACAACTGGAGAGACCCAGTACTTC. This sequence encodes CASSQDTTGETQYF.

This clone was recorded only once. The V call is TRBV7-6, the J call TRBJ2-5; TRBD1 aligns across 7 bases. The V gene's germline CDR1 is SGHVS and CDR2 FNYEAQ. The V gene end was trimmed by 3 bases and the J gene end by 5 bases; junction bases not matched to a gene: 9. The CDR3 is 15 amino acids. In DNA form, the CDR3 reads TGTGCCAGCAGCTTCCGGGACAGTGGTCTCGAGACCCAGTACTTC. This gives the protein CASSFRDSGLETQYF.

A word on this clone: This specimen includes other DNA sequences encoding the same CDR3. The chain employs TRBV29-1 and TRBJ1-2; D gene ambiguous. This CDR3 is built from 12 residues. The germline V gene encodes CDR1 SQVTM and CDR2 ANQGSEA. The ends were cut back, 2 bases at V and 3 bases at J, with 7 bases in the middle. The CDR3 bases are TGCAGCGTTGAACCCGAAGACTATGGCTACACCTTC. Amino acids: CSVEPEDYGYTF.

The rearrangement links TRBV4-1 to TRBJ2-1, with D maybe TRBD1 (6 bases). The CDR3 runs 17 residues. V was pared by 3 bases and J by 1 base, with 16 bases between. The germline gives CDR1 MGHRA, CDR2 YSYEKL. CDR3 nucleotide sequence: TGCGCCAGCAGCCACAAGGTAGGAGACAGGTCCTACAATGAGCAGTTCTTC. This sequence encodes CASSHKVGDRSYNEQFF.

Regarding this clone: The same CDR3 also results from other DNA sequences found in this sample. This chain uses TRBV5-4 with TRBJ2-3, with D unresolved. CDR3 length: 13 residues. CDR1 and CDR2 (germline): SGHNT, YYREEE (reference sequence). Deletions cut 0 bases from V and 1 base from J, with 3 bases between. CDR3 in amino acids: CASSLEGTDTQYF. The CDR3 nucleotides read TGTGCCAGCAGCTTGGAGGGCACAGATACGCAGTATTTT.

The V and J genes are TRBV6-6 and TRBJ2-5; D gene ambiguous. Germline values: CDR1 MNHNY, CDR2 SVGAGI (reference sequence). V lost 5 bases and J lost 5, with 9 bases in between. This CDR3 region has 12 residues. The CDR3 region is CASSLLGETQYF. The DNA for the CDR3 is TGTGCCAGCAGTCTCCTCGGGGAGACCCAGTACTTC.